Listed below are T cell receptor beta chains from one sample, sequenced in a study of vaccination effects on CD4 cells after COVID-19. TCRdb's copy holds only in-frame clones and misses some; the assay was immunoSEQ multiplex PCR. This table has roughly 63,000 clones, approximately 78% appearing once. Antigens for these TCRs are unknown. The specimen comprised CD4+ T cells from PBMCs cultured with HCoV-OC43 spike peptides, sampled after COVID-19 vaccination. All receptors derive from a human donor who received a COVID-19 vaccine. Each CDR3 is given with its conserved first and last residue. Each record gives: clone size, J gene, D gene, V gene, CDR3 DNA, CDR3 protein. The D gene is left open where the match is weak. Clone size appears in some rows only: once, few, many, or a class for an expanded clone.

>.|TRBJ2-5|.|TRBV7-2
TGTGCCAGCAGCTTCTCCGATTCAAAGTACTTC
CASSFSDSKYF
>.|TRBJ1-4|TRBD1|TRBV5-6
TGTGCCAGCAGCTTCGGCAGGGGGGCAACTAATGAAAAACTGTTTTTT
CASSFGRGATNEKLFF
>few|TRBJ1-2|TRBD1|TRBV6-2/TRBV6-3
TGTGCCAGCAGTTACGGACAGGGACCGACCTATGGCTACACCTTC
CASSYGQGPTYGYTF
>.|TRBJ1-2|.|TRBV18
TGTGCCAGCTCACCAACCGAGCGCTATGGCTACACCTTC
CASSPTERYGYTF
>.|TRBJ1-2|.|TRBV20-1
TGCAGTGCTTCGAGATATGGCTACACCTTC
CSASRYGYTF
>.|TRBJ1-1|.|TRBV5-1
TGCGCCAGCAGCTTGGAACTGAACACTGAAGCTTTCTTT
CASSLELNTEAFF
>.|TRBJ2-2|.|TRBV5-5
TGTGCTGGGGGAGGACAGGCGAACACCGGGGAGCTGTTTTTT
CAGGGQANTGELFF
>.|TRBJ1-1|TRBD1|TRBV30
TGTGCCTGGACTCCGGACAGGGGAGCCGCTGAAGCTTTCTTT
CAWTPDRGAAEAFF
>.|TRBJ2-3|.|TRBV2
TGTGCCAGCAGTTATACAGATACGCAGTATTTT
CASSYTDTQYF
>few|TRBJ2-5|TRBD2|TRBV2
TGTGCCAGCAGTGGACTAGCGCGTGAGACCCAGTACTTC
CASSGLARETQYF
>.|TRBJ2-1|TRBD2|TRBV9
TGTGCCAGCAGCGTAGGGCTAGCGGGGCGTGCCCTCAATGAGCAGTTCTTC
CASSVGLAGRALNEQFF
>.|TRBJ2-1|TRBD1|TRBV6-5
TGTGCCAGCAGGGATACAGGGGGCAATGAGCAGTTCTTC
CASRDTGGNEQFF
>.|TRBJ1-5|.|TRBV12-3/TRBV12-4
TGTGCCAGCAGTTTAGGGTACCAGCCCCAGCATTTT
CASSLGYQPQHF
>.|TRBJ2-5|TRBD1|TRBV19
TGTGCCAGTACTGCTACCGGGACAGGCGTCCAAGAGACCCAGTACTTC
CASTATGTGVQETQYF
>.|TRBJ2-1|.|TRBV29-1
TGCAGCGTTGCCTCCCGGCAGGGAAAGGAGTTCAATGAGCAGTTCTTC
CSVASRQGKEFNEQFF
>.|TRBJ1-5|.|TRBV21-1
TGTGCCAGCAGCAAAGTCGATGGACAGACAAATCAGCCCCAGCATTTT
CASSKVDGQTNQPQHF
>.|TRBJ2-5|TRBD2|TRBV7-2
TGTGCCAGCAGCTTAGCTTCGAGCGGGGGGGCCGGAGAGACCCAGTACTTC
CASSLASSGGAGETQYF
>few|TRBJ1-4|.|TRBV5-1
TGCGCCAGCAGCAAAGACAGGCAGGGGAATGAAAAACTGTTTTTT
CASSKDRQGNEKLFF
>.|TRBJ1-2|TRBD1|TRBV3-1/TRBV3-2
TGTGCCAGCAGCCAAAATACAGGGGGGGATGGCTACACCTTC
CASSQNTGGDGYTF
>few|TRBJ1-2|TRBD1|TRBV29-1
TGCAGCGTTATGGGGGGACAGGGTTATGGCTACACCTTC
CSVMGGQGYGYTF
>.|TRBJ1-5|.|TRBV6-4
TGTGCCAGCAGTGACGGTTTCGGGCCCCAGCATTTT
CASSDGFGPQHF
>.|TRBJ1-2|.|TRBV6-5
TGTGCCAGCAGTCCAGACAGGAACCTCTATGGCTACACCTTC
CASSPDRNLYGYTF
>.|TRBJ2-2|.|TRBV4-1
TGCGCCAGCAGCCCCTTGCCACCCAACACCGGGGAGCTGTTTTTT
CASSPLPPNTGELFF
>.|TRBJ2-5|.|TRBV19
TGTGCCAGTAGTATAGGGGGGACGGGTCTGGTAGGAGAGACCCAGTACTTC
CASSIGGTGLVGETQYF
>once|TRBJ1-4|.|TRBV4-2
TGTGCCAGCAGCCAAGACCCTCCCGGGGCCGTGGATGAAAAACTGTTTTTT
CASSQDPPGAVDEKLFF
>.|TRBJ1-2|.|TRBV28
TGTGCCAGCAGTTTGTCGGACAGACTATATGGCTACACCTTC
CASSLSDRLYGYTF
>once|TRBJ2-2|TRBD1|TRBV5-1
TGCGCCAGCAGCTTAAACGGACAGGGTCCCGGGGAGCTGTTTTTT
CASSLNGQGPGELFF
>.|TRBJ1-1|.|TRBV30
TGTGCCTGGAGAATCCAATGGAACACTGAAGCTTTCTTT
CAWRIQWNTEAFF
>.|TRBJ2-1|TRBD2|TRBV28
TGTGCCAGCAGTCCACGAGCGGGGGCTAGATACAATGAGCAGTTCTTC
CASSPRAGARYNEQFF
>.|TRBJ1-1|.|TRBV3-1/TRBV3-2
TGTGCCAGCAGCCAAGGGGGAGGGGACACTGAAGCTTTCTTT
CASSQGGGDTEAFF
>.|TRBJ2-5|.|TRBV19
TGTGCCAGTAGTAGCCGTGGGGCCTCTATCGGGGCAGAGACCCAGTACTTC
CASSSRGASIGAETQYF
>.|TRBJ1-2|TRBD1|TRBV5-5
TGTGCCAGCAGCCCAGGGGGGACAGGCCTTTCCTATGGCTACACCTTC
CASSPGGTGLSYGYTF
>.|TRBJ2-5|.|TRBV10-2
TGCGCCAGCAGTGATTGGGGTGGCCCTCTCCAAGAGACCCAGTACTTC
CASSDWGGPLQETQYF
>few|TRBJ1-2|TRBD1|TRBV5-1
TGCGCCAGCAGCGTGGGACAGAACTATGGCTACACCTTC
CASSVGQNYGYTF
>.|TRBJ2-5|TRBD2|TRBV3-1/TRBV3-2
TGTGCCAGCAGCCAAGATAGAGGTGGAGCGGGGGGGGAGACCCAGTACTTC
CASSQDRGGAGGETQYF
>.|TRBJ2-4|TRBD1|TRBV6-1
TGTGCCAGCAGTGAATACGGACAGGGAGGAAACATTCAGTACTTC
CASSEYGQGGNIQYF
>.|TRBJ2-1|.|TRBV5-4
TGTGCCAGCAGCCCCGGGACGGCCCCCCATGAGCAGTTCTTC
CASSPGTAPHEQFF
>.|TRBJ2-2|TRBD1|TRBV7-2
TGTGCCAGCAGCAAAGGACAGGGGTACACCGGGGAGCTGTTTTTT
CASSKGQGYTGELFF
>.|TRBJ2-2|.|TRBV24-1
TGTGCCACCAGTGATTTAGGAAGGACCGCCGACACCGGGGAGCTGTTTTTT
CATSDLGRTADTGELFF
>.|TRBJ1-2|.|TRBV5-1
TGCGCCAGCAGCTTCCCGGAAAACGATGGCTACACCTTC
CASSFPENDGYTF
>.|TRBJ2-5|.|TRBV4-2
TGTGCCAGCAGCCAAGGTCGCGGCACCCAAGGGCAAGAGACCCAGTACTTC
CASSQGRGTQGQETQYF
>.|TRBJ2-1|.|TRBV12-3/TRBV12-4
TGTGCCAGCAAACAGGATGAGCAGTTCTTC
CASKQDEQFF
>few|TRBJ1-1|TRBD1|TRBV5-1
TGCGCCAGCAGCTTGGGGACGACAGGGAGGGGGACTGAAGCTTTCTTT
CASSLGTTGRGTEAFF
>.|TRBJ2-2|TRBD1|TRBV7-2
TGTGCCAGCAGTTCGTCCCCCGGGACAGGGGGCACCGGGGAGCTGTTTTTT
CASSSSPGTGGTGELFF
>.|TRBJ1-2|.|TRBV14
TGTGCCAGCAGCCAAAGCAGAAACTATGGCTACACCTTC
CASSQSRNYGYTF
>.|TRBJ2-2|.|TRBV6-5
TGTGCCAGCACCAGGAGCTGGAACACCGGGGAGCTGTTTTTT
CASTRSWNTGELFF
>.|TRBJ2-1|TRBD1|TRBV12-5
TGTGCTAGTGCCATCCTCCGGGACAGGTGGTACAATGAGCAGTTCTTC
CASAILRDRWYNEQFF
>.|TRBJ2-5|.|TRBV7-8
TGTGCCAGCAGCTTAGCTAGCTTTGCATCTCAAGAGACCCAGTACTTC
CASSLASFASQETQYF
>.|TRBJ1-1|TRBD1|TRBV5-1
TGCGCCAGCAGCTTCGGGACAGGGGGCAACACTGAAGCTTTCTTT
CASSFGTGGNTEAFF
>.|TRBJ2-1|.|TRBV7-3
TGTGCCAGCAGCTTCTCGGACGGAAATGAGCAGTTCTTC
CASSFSDGNEQFF